Sequencing of this TCR beta chain was carried out in a study of blood T cell repertoires in COVID-19. The wider study: Samples representing acute and convalescent COVID-19 were sourced from the United States, Italy and Spain. Sample material is recorded as cDNA or gDNA derived from T cells, B-cell-depleted T cells, or PBMCs.

The authors' processing: Estimates of nucleated cell counts were drawn from the amplification of reference gene primers. TCRdb's copy holds only in-frame clones and misses some; the assay was immunoSEQ multiplex PCR. That table is the source of V, J and clone size, and D and trimming were worked out from the DNA. Counted here are tens of thousands of clones, approximately 80% occurring once; the ten biggest clones make up approximately 14%. CDR1 is SGHRS, CDR2 YFSETQ, per germline. The CDR3 totals 16 residues. With V trimmed by 3 bases and J by 0 bases, 3 bases remained unmatched. The chain links TRBV5-1 to TRBJ2-1, with TRBD2 matching over 10 bases. The TCR originated in a man aged 60 to 69 with COVID-19, enrolled during active disease. The sequencing input was peripheral blood. The CDR3 region is CASSSGLADSYNEQFF. As DNA, the CDR3 is TGCGCCAGCAGCTCCGGACTAGCGGACTCCTACAATGAGCAGTTCTTC.